These T cell receptor beta chains were read from a single sample in a study of STAT5B mutations in CD4+ large granular lymphocyte leukemia. Sequenced by immunoSEQ multiplex PCR; TCRdb stores in-frame clones only, minus some. The data hold around 20,000 clones, with about 71% observed a single time. Sequencing was done on a sample of CD4+ T cells from blood buffy coats. These receptor sequences come from a human donor in good health. Both conserved end residues are trimmed from each CDR3. The order of the fields is V gene, D gene, CDR3 protein. A D gene is named only where the DNA matches it firmly.

TRBV4-1	NA	ASSQDGRIADTQY
TRBV5-4	TRBD1	ASSLVGQGGYGYT
TRBV2	TRBD2	ASRLGGDTGELF
TRBV6-5	NA	ASIGASTGELF
TRBV5-1	TRBD2	ASSDGSSGADTQY
TRBV5-1	TRBD2	ASSLGVGGSGNEQF
TRBV4-2	TRBD2	ASSQARGGGRGHEQF
TRBV7-9	NA	ASSRRRDTGELF
TRBV5-1	NA	ASMGQAPYNEQF
TRBV11-3	TRBD2	ASSFVSGSSYEQY
TRBV4-1	NA	ASSQDRAMGYYGYT
TRBV19	NA	ASSVDMYTDTQY
TRBV29-1	NA	SVHLSANTEAF
TRBV11-2	NA	ASYQDSLSYEQY
TRBV19	NA	ASSIVFSGSYGYT
TRBV9	TRBD2	ASSVEGLAGNRAKNIQY
TRBV11-2	NA	ASSLVQPGYGYT
TRBV7-9	NA	ASSLEGVRPVGEQY